These 17 T cell receptor beta chains share one sample of origin, sequenced in a study of shared clonotypes between healthy human individuals. Repertoires were generated with immunoSEQ multiplex PCR, while TCRdb's copy carries only in-frame clones and drops some. The table lists hundreds of thousands of clones, roughly 96% of them singletons, with over 0.1% in the top ten. CD8 cells classed as naive were CD45RO-negative and positively selected for CCR7, excluding terminally differentiated effector memory CD45RA+ cells. The sequenced material came from naive CD8+ T cells sorted from blood. Every receptor here comes from a woman in her twenties or thirties in good health.

The chain uses TRBV5-4 and TRBJ2-7, with D perhaps assigned TRBD1 or TRBD2 (5 bases each). Germline CDR1 reads SGHNT; CDR2 reads YYREEE (reference sequence). Trimming stripped 1 base from V and 2 bases from J, with 10 bases between. The CDR3 loop spans 14 amino acids. CDR3 DNA sequence: TGTGCCAGCAGCTTGTGGGGCGGGCCCTACGAGCAGTACTTC. It yields the protein CASSLWGGPYEQYF. The full variable domain, rest sourced from reference TRBV5-4 and TRBJ2-7, is ETGVTQSPTHLIKTRGQQVTLRCSSQSGHNTVSWYQQALGQGPQFIFQYYREEENGRGNFPPRFSGLQFPNYSSELNVNALELDDSALYLCASSLWGGPYEQYFGPGTRLTVT.

The chain combines TRBV7-8 with TRBJ2-7, with D possibly being TRBD2 (7 bases). V gave up 4 bases and J gave up 7 bases, with 17 bases separating them. There are 14 residues in the CDR3. Germline V lookup: CDR1 SGHVS, CDR2 FQNEAQ. In DNA, the CDR3 is TGTGCCAGCAGCTCGGGGGGCATGGTCAGGGAGCAGTACTTC. Translation: CASSSGGMVREQYF.

The V call is TRBV6-5, the J call TRBJ1-6; D remains unclear. Germline V CDR1 and CDR2: MNHEY, SVGAGI. This CDR3 region has 13 residues. Trimming cost V 2 bases and J 10 bases, with 9 bases left between them. CDR3: CASSYAWGSPLHF. DNA of the CDR3: TGTGCCAGCAGTTACGCCTGGGGATCACCCCTCCACTTT.

The chain employs TRBV5-6 and TRBJ2-7, with D perhaps matching TRBD1 or TRBD2 (5 bases each). CDR3 length equals 14 residues. V was shortened by 4 bases and J by 0 bases, with 11 bases between the two germline ends. The germline V gene has CDR1 SGHDT and CDR2 YYEEEE. CDR3 loop: CASSQGRSSYEQYF. CDR3 bases: TGTGCCAGCAGCCAGGGACGGAGCTCCTACGAGCAGTACTTC.

This chain links TRBV7-9 with TRBJ2-4, with 7 positions matching TRBD1. Trimming at V came to 5 bases and at J to 8 bases, leaving 12 bases not matched to a gene. The length of the CDR3 is 15 residues. Looked up from germline, CDR1 is SEHNR and CDR2 is FQNEAQ (reference sequence). Here the CDR3 reads CASSISWGQSDIQYF. The CDR3, as DNA: TGTGCCAGCAGCATAAGCTGGGGACAGAGCGACATTCAGTACTTC.

V and J are TRBV7-9 and TRBJ1-2; 8 nucleotides line up with TRBD1. The CDR3 extends over 18 amino acids. Germline-derived CDR1 and CDR2 are SEHNR and FQNEAQ (reference sequence). Trimming cost V 2 bases and J 8 bases; bases outside gene matches: 19. CDR3 nucleotides: TGTGCCAGCAGCTTACCGGACAGGGTAATAGGGCCCACTCAGGGCTACACCTTC. Translation gives CASSLPDRVIGPTQGYTF.

This clone turned up a few times. The chain links TRBV27 to TRBJ2-7, with D possibly being TRBD1 (6 bases). The length of the CDR3 is 13 residues. Trimming pared 2 bases from V and 3 bases from J, leaving 8 bases between. The germline CDR1 and CDR2 sequences are MNHEY and SMNVEV (reference sequence). The CDR3 protein is CASSLGQIYEQYF. CDR3 sequence (DNA): TGTGCCAGCAGTTTAGGACAGATCTACGAGCAGTACTTC.

The J gene is TRBJ1-2, the V gene TRBV27; possibly TRBD1 for D (5 bases). Germline V gene data show CDR1 as MNHEY and CDR2 as SMNVEV (reference sequence). The CDR3 totals 16 residues. V lost 5 bases and J 0 bases, leaving 16 bases between the germline ends. CDR3: CASSPGRAQANYGYTF. CDR3 sequence (DNA): TGTGCCAGCAGTCCGGGGAGGGCACAGGCTAACTATGGCTACACCTTC.

V usage is TRBV19 and J usage is TRBJ1-1, with D unresolved. V lost 7 bases to trimming and J lost 1 base, with 7 bases between them. This CDR3 comprises 12 residues. Germline lookup yields CDR1 LNHDA and CDR2 SQIVND (reference sequence). CDR3 residues: CASTVGNTEAFF. CDR3 in DNA: TGTGCCAGTACCGTAGGGAACACTGAAGCTTTCTTT.

The chain couples TRBV6-5 to TRBJ1-1, with no clear D. This CDR3 contains 14 residues. Germline V CDR1 and CDR2: MNHEY, SVGAGI. V gave up 3 bases and J gave up 0 bases, with 8 bases separating them. CDR3 residues: CASSYPNMNTEAFF. CDR3 DNA: TGTGCCAGCAGTTATCCAAACATGAACACTGAAGCTTTCTTT.

This chain links TRBV9 with TRBJ2-3; D gene unclear. CDR3 length: 13 amino acids. CDR1 is SGDLS and CDR2 is YYNGEE in the germline V gene. Trimming left V 0 bases short and J 4 bases short, with 6 bases between. For the CDR3, the DNA is TGTGCCAGCAGCGTAGACAGTCCAGATACGCAGTATTTT. Amino acids: CASSVDSPDTQYF.

For this clone: Other DNA sequences from this sample encode an identical CDR3 as well. The chain joins TRBV27 to TRBJ2-2; D assignment may be TRBD1 or TRBD2 (5 bases each). The CDR3 is made up of 14 amino acids. Trimming removed 6 bases at V and 2 bases at J, with 10 bases between. Germline V lookup: CDR1 MNHEY, CDR2 SMNVEV (reference sequence). Here the CDR3 DNA reads TGTGCCAGCAGCCCGGGGCTTAACACCGGGGAGCTGTTTTTT. As protein: CASSPGLNTGELFF.

On this clone: This CDR3 is also generated by other DNA sequences in the sample. The chain recombines TRBV27 with TRBJ2-1; D might be TRBD2 (6 bases). V was clipped by 2 bases and J by 0 bases, with 8 bases between them. Germline V gene data show CDR1 as MNHEY and CDR2 as SMNVEV (reference sequence). This CDR3 is 15 amino acids long. In DNA, the CDR3 is TGTGCCAGCAGTTTAGGGGGGAGCTCCTACAATGAGCAGTTCTTC. As protein: CASSLGGSSYNEQFF.

The rearrangement joins TRBV5-1 to TRBJ2-2, with 11 bases matching TRBD2. Per the germline V gene, CDR1 is SGHRS and CDR2 is YFSETQ. The CDR3 runs to 16 residues. V lost 4 bases to trimming and J lost 7 bases; unmatched junction nucleotides: 9. This CDR3 is CASSELAGEFSGELFF. As DNA, the CDR3 is TGCGCCAGCAGCGAACTAGCGGGAGAGTTCAGCGGGGAGCTGTTTTTT.

This clone was recorded only once. J is TRBJ2-7 and V is TRBV5-4; 8 bases map to TRBD2. CDR3 length: 14 amino acids. Germline V gene data show CDR1 as SGHNT and CDR2 as YYREEE (reference sequence). The trim removed 4 bases at V and 6 bases at J, leaving 9 bases unmatched. The CDR3 nucleotides are TGTGCCAGCAGCCCTGGTTTAGCGGGATCCGAGCAGTACTTC. It codes for CASSPGLAGSEQYF.

Only one count was recorded for this clone. The identical CDR3 is also encoded by other nucleotide sequences in the sample. The V gene is TRBV20-1, the J gene TRBJ2-5; D unresolved. Germline V gene sequence: CDR1 DFQATT, CDR2 SNEGSKA (reference sequence). This CDR3 contains 11 residues. V lost 6 bases and J lost 4, with 9 bases in between. The CDR3 region has the DNA TGCAGTGCGCGCCAGGTAGAGACCCAGTACTTC. It translates to CSARQVETQYF.

This rearrangement joins TRBV7-9 to TRBJ1-1, with D tentatively TRBD1 (6 bases). In germline, CDR1 is SEHNR, CDR2 FQNEAQ (reference sequence). This CDR3 comprises 12 residues. V lost 5 bases, J lost 6 bases, and 10 bases lay in between. For the CDR3, the DNA is TGTGCCAGCAGCCTGGACAGCCCTGAAGCTTTCTTT. Translating gives CASSLDSPEAFF.